This T cell receptor (beta chain) comes out of a study of cytotoxic CD8 clonotypes in ibrutinib-treated CLL (dated by TCRdb to the early 2020s). Background for the entire study: In this cohort, around 15 patients were treatment-naive and approximately 10 were relapsed/refractory, while 17 to 18 had unmutated IGHV. Responses were partial in 25 or so patients and complete in 2; after median about 70 months follow-up, about 14 stayed in remission and some twelve progressed. Response samples were taken after a median of roughly 12 months on treatment, ranging from roughly 6 to 36 months. Samples averaged about 260,000 productive templates and some 96,000 productive rearrangements. Of the 70 to 90 people in the trial, about two dozen had longitudinal samples available. Cryopreserved peripheral blood mononuclear cells were collected at three points: before therapy, at response, and at either sustained remission or disease progression. All remission and progressive disease samples were collected while patients were still receiving ibrutinib.

The sample's time point, from its label and the paper: progressive disease on ibrutinib. For TCR beta library preparation, approximately 1.8 micrograms of genomic DNA was extracted from cryopreserved PBMCs. Longitudinal blood samples from CLL patients on ibrutinib monotherapy were analyzed using high-throughput TCR beta sequencing. The patients took part in an open-label, single-center phase 2 trial of ibrutinib monotherapy. The goal of deep resolution MiSeq sequencing was a depth between 1 in 1 million and 1 in 200,000 T cells, and coverage averaged 10x per clonotype. The immunoSEQ hsTCRB Kit was used to generate TCR beta libraries. The original methods were these. Data were analyzed with ImmunoSEQ Data Assistant and ImmunoSEQ Analyzer, with V, D and J genes assigned per IMGT definitions. Clonality was computed as one minus normalized Shannon entropy of productive rearrangement frequencies, ranging from 0 to 1. Public clonotype analysis was restricted to overrepresented clonotypes comprising at least 0.05% of each patient's repertoire. Some 13 age-matched healthy donor repertoires from immuneACCESS served as clonality controls. What TCRdb holds here is the immuneACCESS table cut down to in-frame rearrangements. Part of the clones is not present; checked against another copy, under half of the missing clones reflect an unresolved V gene, and the others are unexplained. V, J and clone size were drawn from that table, and D and trimming were deduced from the DNA. The sample table records 270,000 or so clones; more than 70% of these occur just once. The ten largest clonotypes hold about 5.3% of the sample.

From cysteine to phenylalanine, the CDR3 is 17 amino acids long. Of the read, only the CDR3 DNA is kept; its 51 bases are in frame from base 1. Trimming accounts for 3 bases at V and 1 base at J, while the number of junction bases matched to no gene is 7. The germline V gene (reference sequence) sets CDR1 to PRHDT and CDR2 to FYEKMQ. What the authors observed across the whole study: Public clonotypes were found to be uncommon and were observed to contract or remain stable during treatment; the increase in clonality was shown to reflect expansion of private clonotypes at ibrutinib response. Sampling times were not matched between patients in sustained remission and patients whose disease was progressing, and lymph node repertoires were not examined. At baseline, clonality was higher than in age-matched healthy donors and showed a strong correlation with circulating CD8+ T-cell counts. Clonality rose at ibrutinib response, remained stable during sustained remission, and dropped back toward baseline at progression.

This clone was seen a single time. Its antigen is currently not known. Per-base quality was not reported, and no clone a single base away is much larger than it. This sequence was found in a human donor with chronic lymphocytic leukemia. The chain links TRBV13 with TRBJ2-7, with 12 bases aligning to TRBD2. The specimen comprised PBMCs, sampled at disease progression, from a patient treated with ibrutinib. The DNA sequence follows: TGTGCCAGCAGCTTTCTCCCGACTAGCGGGGGATCCTACGAGCAGTACTTC. Its amino acids are CASSFLPTSGGSYEQYF.